This record looks at one T cell receptor (beta chain) sequence and its context. The germline CDR1 and CDR2 sequences are SGHRS and YFSETQ. The CDR3 is 15 residues long. V dropped 4 bases and J dropped 4 bases, with 17 bases sitting between them. This specimen comes from a study of blood T cell repertoires in COVID-19. Study background: T cells, B-cell-depleted T cells, or PBMCs supplied cDNA or gDNA.

Per the study methods: Estimation of nucleated cell counts relied on the amplification of reference gene primers. The data were produced by immunoSEQ multiplex PCR, yet TCRdb's version contains in-frame clones alone and is incomplete. V and J calls and clone size come straight from that table; D and trimming were deduced from the DNA. The repertoire holds almost 200,000 clones, with 89% as singletons. Either two negative PCRs, clearance, or symptom resolution qualified Cohort 3 donors as recovered. What was sequenced was PBMCs or T cells enriched from blood (not recorded which). The chain combines TRBV5-1 with TRBJ2-5; possible D gene TRBD2, 6 bases. This clonotype originated in a woman aged 18 to 35 who had recovered from COVID-19. The CDR3 DNA reads TGCGCCAGCAGCATATACCTCGGGGGTGGAGAGACCCAGTACTTC. It specifies CASSIYLGGGETQYF.